This T cell receptor (beta chain) derives from a study of blood T cell repertoires in COVID-19. Study summary: COVID-19 samples collected from the United States, Italy and Spain covered acute and convalescent phases.

In terms of age and location, participants ranged from about 18 to 95 years and lived in about 25 US areas. Assay used: immunoSEQ multiplex PCR; TCRdb lists only in-frame clones, some missing. The profile shows some 200,000 clones, around four fifths of them singletons. The clonotype was recovered from a man aged 35 to 55 who had recovered from COVID-19. Specimen: PBMCs or T cells enriched from blood (not recorded which).

The CDR3 loop is CASSLQRQGDEKLFF. The DNA for the CDR3 is TGTGCCAGCAGCTTGCAGAGACAGGGAGATGAAAAACTGTTTTTT. The chain combines TRBV5-8 with TRBJ1-4; 7 bases line up with TRBD1. Germline CDR1 is SGHTS and CDR2 is YDEGEE. V shed 1 base, J shed 6 bases, and the junction held 6 bases outside the gene matches. The CDR3 spans 15 residues.